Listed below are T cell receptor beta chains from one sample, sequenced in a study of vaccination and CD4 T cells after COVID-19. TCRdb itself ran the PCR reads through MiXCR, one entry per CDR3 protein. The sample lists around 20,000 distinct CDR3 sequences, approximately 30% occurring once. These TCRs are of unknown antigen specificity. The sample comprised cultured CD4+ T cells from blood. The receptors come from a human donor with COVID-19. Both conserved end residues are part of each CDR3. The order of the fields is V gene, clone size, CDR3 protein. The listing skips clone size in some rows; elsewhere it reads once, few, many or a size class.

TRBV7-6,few,CASSLASSYEQYF
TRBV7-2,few,CASSPTGVGAGELFF
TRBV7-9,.,CASSSTRGGNYGYTF
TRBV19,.,CDSKRQGHNEQFF
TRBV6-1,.,CATQKGDEKLFF
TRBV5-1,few,CASSLTGTGNTEAFF
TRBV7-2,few,CASRQRGVGVSDSPLHF
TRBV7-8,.,CASTLNPVSYYGYTF
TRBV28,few,CASSNTYGYTF
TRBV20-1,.,CSARETGNYGYTF
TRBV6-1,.,CASSRQNTEAFF
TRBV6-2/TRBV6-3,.,CASSQRTSGGLRQYF
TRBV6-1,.,CASSDPGTSYGYTF
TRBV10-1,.,CASSATAWNTEAFF
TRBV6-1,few,CASTSSPGVDSPLHF
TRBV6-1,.,CASSPGQGALGNGYTF
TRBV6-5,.,CASSYVLISQPTEAFF
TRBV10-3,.,CAISESRAGVHNEQFF
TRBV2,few,CANSSGQNTEAFF
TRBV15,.,CATKRTSDSYEQYF
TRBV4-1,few,CASSQDEQVLSSYNSPLHF
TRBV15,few,CATSGRDRATQYF
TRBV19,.,CASSRGTGNTIYF
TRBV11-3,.,CASSLVGDLSSYEQYF
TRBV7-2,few,CASRSDGGRSTDTQYF
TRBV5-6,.,CASRATSGGPYEQYF
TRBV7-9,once,CASSLTGVGNQPQHF